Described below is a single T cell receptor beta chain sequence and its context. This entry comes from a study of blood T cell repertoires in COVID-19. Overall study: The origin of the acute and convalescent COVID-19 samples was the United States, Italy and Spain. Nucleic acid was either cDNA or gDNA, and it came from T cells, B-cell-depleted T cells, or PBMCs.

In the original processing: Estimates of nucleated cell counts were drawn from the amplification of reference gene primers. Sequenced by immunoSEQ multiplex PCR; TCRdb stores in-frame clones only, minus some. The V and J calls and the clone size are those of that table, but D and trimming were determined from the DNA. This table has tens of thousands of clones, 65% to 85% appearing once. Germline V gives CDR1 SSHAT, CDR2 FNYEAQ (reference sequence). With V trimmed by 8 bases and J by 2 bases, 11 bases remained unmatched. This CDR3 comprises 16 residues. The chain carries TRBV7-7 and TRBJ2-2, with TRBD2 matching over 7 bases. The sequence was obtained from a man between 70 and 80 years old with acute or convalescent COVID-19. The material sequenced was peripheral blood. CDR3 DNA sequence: TGTGCCAGCTCTAGGACTAGGCCAGAAAACACCGGGGAGCTGTTTTTT. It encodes CASSRTRPENTGELFF.